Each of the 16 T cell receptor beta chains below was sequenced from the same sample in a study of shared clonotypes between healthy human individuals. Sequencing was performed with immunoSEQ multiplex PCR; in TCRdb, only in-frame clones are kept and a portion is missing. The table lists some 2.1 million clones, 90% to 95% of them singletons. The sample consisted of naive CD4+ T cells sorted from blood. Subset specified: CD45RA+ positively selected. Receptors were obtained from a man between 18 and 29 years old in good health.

Here the CDR3 reads CAWTQLAGGSGYTF. The CDR3 DNA sequence: TGTGCCTGGACCCAGTTGGCAGGGGGCTCGGGGTACACCTTC. V gene TRBV30 combines with J gene TRBJ1-2; 8 positions match TRBD1. The CDR3 is made up of 14 amino acids. V lost 4 bases to trimming and J lost 11 bases; unmatched junction nucleotides: 15. Germline loops: CDR1 GTSNPN, CDR2 SVGIG (reference sequence).

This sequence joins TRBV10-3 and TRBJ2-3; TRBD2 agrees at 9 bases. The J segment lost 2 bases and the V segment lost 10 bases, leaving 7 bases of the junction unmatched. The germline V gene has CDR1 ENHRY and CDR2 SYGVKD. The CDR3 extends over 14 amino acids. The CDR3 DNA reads TGTGCCAGTCAGCGGGGGGCCGTCACAGATACGCAGTATTTT. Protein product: CASQRGAVTDTQYF.

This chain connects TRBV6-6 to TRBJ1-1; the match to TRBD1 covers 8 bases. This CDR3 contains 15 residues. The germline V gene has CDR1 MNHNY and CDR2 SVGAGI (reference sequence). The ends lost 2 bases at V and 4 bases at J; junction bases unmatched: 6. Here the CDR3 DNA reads TGTGCCAGCAGTTACGTGCAGGGGGCTTTCACTGAAGCTTTCTTT. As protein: CASSYVQGAFTEAFF.

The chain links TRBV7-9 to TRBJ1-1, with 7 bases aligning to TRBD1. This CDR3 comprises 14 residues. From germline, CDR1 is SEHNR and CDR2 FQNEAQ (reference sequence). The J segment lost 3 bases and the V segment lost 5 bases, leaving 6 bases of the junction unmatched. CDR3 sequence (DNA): TGTGCCAGCAGCAAGCAGGGGGAGGACACTGAAGCTTTCTTT. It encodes CASSKQGEDTEAFF.

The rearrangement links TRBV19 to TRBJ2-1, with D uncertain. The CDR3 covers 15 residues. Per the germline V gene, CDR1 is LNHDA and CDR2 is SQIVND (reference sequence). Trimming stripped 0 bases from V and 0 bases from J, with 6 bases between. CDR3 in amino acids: CASSIDYLSYNEQFF. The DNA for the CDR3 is TGTGCCAGTAGTATAGACTACCTCTCCTACAATGAGCAGTTCTTC.

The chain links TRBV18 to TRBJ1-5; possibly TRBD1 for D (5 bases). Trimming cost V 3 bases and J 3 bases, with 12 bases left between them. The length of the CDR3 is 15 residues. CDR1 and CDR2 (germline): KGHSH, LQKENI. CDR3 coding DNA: TGTGCCAGCTCACCCGGGACCTACCCCAATCAGCCCCAGCATTTT. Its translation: CASSPGTYPNQPQHF.

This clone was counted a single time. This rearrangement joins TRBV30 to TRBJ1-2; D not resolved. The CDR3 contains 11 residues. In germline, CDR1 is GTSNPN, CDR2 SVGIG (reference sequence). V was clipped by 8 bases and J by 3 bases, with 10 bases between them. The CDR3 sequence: CAQGLHYGYTF. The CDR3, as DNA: TGTGCCCAAGGACTGCACTATGGCTACACCTTC.

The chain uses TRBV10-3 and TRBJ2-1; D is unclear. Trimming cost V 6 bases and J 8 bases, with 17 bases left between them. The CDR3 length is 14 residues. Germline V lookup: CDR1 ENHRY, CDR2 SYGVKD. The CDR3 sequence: CAISRGTPTDEQFF. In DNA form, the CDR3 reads TGTGCCATCAGCAGAGGAACCCCTACGGATGAGCAGTTCTTC.

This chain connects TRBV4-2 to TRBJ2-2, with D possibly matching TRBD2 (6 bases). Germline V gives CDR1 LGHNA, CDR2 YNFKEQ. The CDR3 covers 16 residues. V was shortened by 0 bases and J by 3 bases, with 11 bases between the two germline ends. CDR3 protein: CASSQEGLVDTGELFF. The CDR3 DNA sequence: TGTGCCAGCAGCCAAGAGGGACTGGTGGACACCGGGGAGCTGTTTTTT.

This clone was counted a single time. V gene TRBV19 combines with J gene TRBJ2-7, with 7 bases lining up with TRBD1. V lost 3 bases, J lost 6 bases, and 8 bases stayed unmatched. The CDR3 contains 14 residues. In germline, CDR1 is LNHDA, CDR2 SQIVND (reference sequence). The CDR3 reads CASSIATGKGEQYF. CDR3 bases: TGTGCCAGTAGTATCGCGACAGGGAAAGGCGAGCAGTACTTC.

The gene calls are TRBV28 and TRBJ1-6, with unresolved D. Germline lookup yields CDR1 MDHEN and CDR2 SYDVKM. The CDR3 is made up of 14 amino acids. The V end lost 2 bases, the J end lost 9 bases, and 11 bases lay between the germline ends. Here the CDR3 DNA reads TGTGCCAGCAGTTTAAGTCTCGGTGGTTCACCCCTCCACTTT. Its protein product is CASSLSLGGSPLHF.

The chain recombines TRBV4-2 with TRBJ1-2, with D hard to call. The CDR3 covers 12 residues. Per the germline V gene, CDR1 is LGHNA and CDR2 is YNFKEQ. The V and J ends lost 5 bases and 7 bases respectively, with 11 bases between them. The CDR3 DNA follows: TGTGCCAGCAGCACGCCAGCGGCTGGCTACACCTTC. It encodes CASSTPAAGYTF.

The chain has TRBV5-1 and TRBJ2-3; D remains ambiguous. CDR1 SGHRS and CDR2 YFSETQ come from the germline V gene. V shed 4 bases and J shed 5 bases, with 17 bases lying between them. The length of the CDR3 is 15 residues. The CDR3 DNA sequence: TGCGCCAGCAGCATCCGGACCCCAACCGGAGATACGCAGTATTTT. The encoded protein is CASSIRTPTGDTQYF.

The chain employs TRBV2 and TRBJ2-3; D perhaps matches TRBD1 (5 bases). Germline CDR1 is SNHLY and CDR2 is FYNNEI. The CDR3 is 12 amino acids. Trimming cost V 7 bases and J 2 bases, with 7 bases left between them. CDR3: CASNRNTDTQYF. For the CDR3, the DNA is TGTGCCAGCAACAGGAACACAGATACGCAGTATTTT.

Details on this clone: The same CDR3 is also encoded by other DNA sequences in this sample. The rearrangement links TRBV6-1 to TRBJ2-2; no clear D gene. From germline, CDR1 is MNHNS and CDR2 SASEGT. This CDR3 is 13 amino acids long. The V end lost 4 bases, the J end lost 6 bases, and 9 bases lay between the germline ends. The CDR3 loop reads CASSARGSGELFF. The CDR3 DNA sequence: TGTGCCAGCAGTGCCCGCGGCTCCGGGGAGCTGTTTTTT.

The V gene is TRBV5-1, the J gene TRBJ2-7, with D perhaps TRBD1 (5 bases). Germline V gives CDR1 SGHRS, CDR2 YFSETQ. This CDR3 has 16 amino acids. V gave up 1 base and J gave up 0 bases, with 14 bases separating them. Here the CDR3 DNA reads TGCGCCAGCAGCTTGAGCCAGGGCTCGAGCTCCTACGAGCAGTACTTC. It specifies CASSLSQGSSSYEQYF.